This TCR beta chain was identified in a study of cytomegalovirus exposure and HLA in healthy donors. The CDR3 spans 17 residues. V was pared by 1 base and J by 4 bases, with 17 bases between. The germline V gene encodes CDR1 SGHVS and CDR2 FNYEAQ. Vbeta (60) and Jbeta (13) primers were used in the PCR. Using immunoSEQ multiplex PCR, the repertoire was profiled, and TCRdb retains in-frame clones only, with some absent. In the table there are 150,000 to 200,000 clones, almost 85% of which are singletons. Study findings and constraints: The productive fraction for most TCR beta V segments was about 90% or about 30% in an earlier analysis.

Points on this clone: The antigen remains unidentified.

The chain joins TRBV7-6 to TRBJ1-3; no clear D. This clonotype originated in a woman aged 45 to 65 in good health and CMV-seronegative. Sample: PBMCs. The CDR3: CASSLVSRSSAGNTIYF. CDR3 in DNA: TGTGCCAGCAGCTTAGTCTCGAGGAGCTCCGCCGGAAACACCATATATTTT.